A selection of T cell receptor beta chains follows, all from one sample in a study of early stage breast cancer tumors. This table comes from immunoSEQ multiplex PCR, and its TCRdb copy is limited to in-frame clones, with some not included. The profile shows 30,000 or so clones, 65% to 75% of them singletons. The sample was blood. The receptor source for this set is a person between 50 and 60 years old with breast cancer. CDR3s include the opening cysteine and the closing phenylalanine or tryptophan. The order of the fields is J gene, D gene, V gene, CDR3 length, clone size, CDR3 DNA, CDR3 protein. The D gene is left open where the match is weak. Size tells how often a clone was seen (once, few, many) or the class of an expanded clone, and some rows leave it out.

j_call: TRBJ1-2
d_call: TRBD1
v_call: TRBV29-1
cdr3_length: 12
clone_size: few
cdr3_nt: TGCAGCGGGCTCTCGGACAGGGCCGGCTACACCTTC
cdr3_aa: CSGLSDRAGYTF

j_call: TRBJ1-1
d_call: TRBD1
v_call: TRBV5-1
cdr3_length: 18
clone_size: .
cdr3_nt: TGCGCCAGCAGTTTCCCCTTCGGACAGGGAGGGATCAACACTGAAGCTTTCTTT
cdr3_aa: CASSFPFGQGGINTEAFF

j_call: TRBJ2-3
d_call: TRBD2
v_call: TRBV11-3
cdr3_length: 16
clone_size: .
cdr3_nt: TGTGCCAGCGCCGCCGCTAGCGGGAGCCTAACAGATACGCAGTATTTT
cdr3_aa: CASAAASGSLTDTQYF

j_call: TRBJ2-7
d_call: .
v_call: TRBV23-1
cdr3_length: 17
clone_size: .
cdr3_nt: TGCGCCAGCAGTCAATCGAGCGCCCGGGACAAGTCCTACGAGCAGTACTTC
cdr3_aa: CASSQSSARDKSYEQYF

j_call: TRBJ2-7
d_call: .
v_call: TRBV18
cdr3_length: 14
clone_size: .
cdr3_nt: TGTGCCAGCTCAGGTCAGCAGGGACCCTACGAGCAGTACTTC
cdr3_aa: CASSGQQGPYEQYF

j_call: TRBJ1-3
d_call: .
v_call: TRBV7-9
cdr3_length: 16
clone_size: .
cdr3_nt: TGTGCCAGCAGCTTAACCCTCAGGGGCTCTGGAAACACCATATATTTT
cdr3_aa: CASSLTLRGSGNTIYF

j_call: TRBJ2-1
d_call: .
v_call: TRBV2
cdr3_length: 14
clone_size: .
cdr3_nt: TGTGCCAGCAGTGAATATCAGCCGCCTGGAGAGCAGTTCTTC
cdr3_aa: CASSEYQPPGEQFF

j_call: TRBJ2-5
d_call: TRBD1
v_call: TRBV7-8
cdr3_length: 16
clone_size: .
cdr3_nt: TGTGCCAGCAGCATGGTTTCGGGACAGGGTCAAGAGACCCAGTACTTC
cdr3_aa: CASSMVSGQGQETQYF

j_call: TRBJ1-5
d_call: .
v_call: TRBV12-5
cdr3_length: 13
clone_size: .
cdr3_nt: TGTGCTAGTGGTTCCTCGGGGGGTCAGCCCCAGCATTTT
cdr3_aa: CASGSSGGQPQHF

j_call: TRBJ1-1
d_call: .
v_call: TRBV7-9
cdr3_length: 12
clone_size: few
cdr3_nt: TGTGCCAGCAGCTTAGAGGGGGTCGTAGCTTTCTTT
cdr3_aa: CASSLEGVVAFF

j_call: TRBJ2-1
d_call: TRBD1
v_call: TRBV14
cdr3_length: 16
clone_size: few
cdr3_nt: TGTGCCAGCAGCCAAGTCCCGGGACAGGGGGACAATGAGCAGTTCTTC
cdr3_aa: CASSQVPGQGDNEQFF

j_call: TRBJ2-7
d_call: .
v_call: TRBV5-5
cdr3_length: 13
clone_size: .
cdr3_nt: TGTGCCAGCAGCCAAGCTGGAGGGTACGAGCAGTACTTC
cdr3_aa: CASSQAGGYEQYF

j_call: TRBJ1-5
d_call: .
v_call: TRBV27
cdr3_length: 12
clone_size: .
cdr3_nt: TGTGCCAGCAGCTTAGGTAGCGACACGCCGGCTTTT
cdr3_aa: CASSLGSDTPAF

j_call: TRBJ2-5
d_call: TRBD1
v_call: TRBV5-6
cdr3_length: 16
clone_size: .
cdr3_nt: TGTGCCAGCAGCTTGGCGGGACAGGGGTCGGCAGAGACCCAGTACTTC
cdr3_aa: CASSLAGQGSAETQYF

j_call: TRBJ1-5
d_call: .
v_call: TRBV5-1
cdr3_length: 13
clone_size: few
cdr3_nt: TGCGCCAGCAGCTTGGGCCAGAATCAGCCCCAGCATTTT
cdr3_aa: CASSLGQNQPQHF

j_call: TRBJ2-1
d_call: .
v_call: TRBV5-1
cdr3_length: 14
clone_size: .
cdr3_nt: TGCGCCAGCAGCACGAACACTGGGTCCCGGGAGCAGTTCTTC
cdr3_aa: CASSTNTGSREQFF

j_call: TRBJ2-1
d_call: .
v_call: TRBV7-2
cdr3_length: 13
clone_size: .
cdr3_nt: TGTGCCAGCAGCTTGTCCACATACAATGAGCAGTTCTTC
cdr3_aa: CASSLSTYNEQFF